These T cell receptor beta chains were read from a single sample in a study of OX40 agonist ivuxolimab in advanced cancers. Repertoires were generated with immunoSEQ multiplex PCR, while TCRdb's copy carries only in-frame clones and drops some. The sample shows roughly 48,000 clones, roughly 90% of them seen only once. The sequences come from CD4+ or CD8+ T cells sorted from blood, collected in a trial of the OX40 agonist ivuxolimab. These receptors were collected from an adult with an advanced solid tumor such as melanoma, head and neck, liver or kidney cancer. Both conserved end residues are part of each CDR3. Each record gives: clone size, D gene, CDR3 length, V gene, J gene, CDR3 protein, CDR3 DNA. A D gene is named only where the DNA matches it firmly. For some rows the clone size is stated as once, few or many, or as a class when expanded; others skip it.

clone_size: NA; d_call: NA; cdr3_length: 14; v_call: TRBV6-5; j_call: TRBJ1-3; cdr3_aa: CASRTVAFGNTIYF; cdr3_nt: TGTGCCAGCAGGACGGTGGCCTTTGGAAACACCATATATTTT
clone_size: NA; d_call: NA; cdr3_length: 13; v_call: TRBV7-3; j_call: TRBJ2-3; cdr3_aa: CASSLWGPDTQYF; cdr3_nt: TGTGCCAGCAGCTTATGGGGCCCAGATACGCAGTATTTT
clone_size: NA; d_call: TRBD1; cdr3_length: 16; v_call: TRBV5-1; j_call: TRBJ1-1; cdr3_aa: CASSWKRGQGVTEAFF; cdr3_nt: TGCGCCAGCAGCTGGAAAAGGGGACAGGGGGTCACTGAAGCTTTCTTT
clone_size: once; d_call: TRBD1; cdr3_length: 15; v_call: TRBV9; j_call: TRBJ1-2; cdr3_aa: CASSVDQGARGGYTF; cdr3_nt: TGTGCCAGCAGCGTGGACCAGGGGGCCCGCGGGGGCTACACCTTC
clone_size: NA; d_call: NA; cdr3_length: 14; v_call: TRBV28; j_call: TRBJ2-7; cdr3_aa: CASSFASSPYEQYF; cdr3_nt: TGTGCCAGCAGTTTCGCCTCCTCTCCCTACGAGCAGTACTTC
clone_size: NA; d_call: TRBD1; cdr3_length: 17; v_call: TRBV15; j_call: TRBJ1-1; cdr3_aa: CATSRDPPQGEATEAFF; cdr3_nt: TGTGCCACCAGCAGAGATCCTCCTCAGGGGGAGGCCACTGAAGCTTTCTTT
clone_size: once; d_call: NA; cdr3_length: 15; v_call: TRBV28; j_call: TRBJ1-5; cdr3_aa: CASSLPGAGNQPQHF; cdr3_nt: TGTGCCAGCAGTTTACCAGGGGCGGGCAATCAGCCCCAGCATTTT
clone_size: NA; d_call: NA; cdr3_length: 13; v_call: TRBV10-3; j_call: TRBJ2-5; cdr3_aa: CAISESTQETQYF; cdr3_nt: TGTGCCATCAGTGAGTCGACCCAAGAGACCCAGTACTTC
clone_size: NA; d_call: TRBD1; cdr3_length: 16; v_call: TRBV4-1; j_call: TRBJ2-7; cdr3_aa: CASSQDVRQGPNEQYF; cdr3_nt: TGCGCCAGCAGCCAAGATGTAAGACAGGGGCCCAACGAGCAGTACTTC
clone_size: NA; d_call: TRBD2; cdr3_length: 15; v_call: TRBV9; j_call: TRBJ2-3; cdr3_aa: CASSVGTSGTDTQYF; cdr3_nt: TGTGCCAGCAGCGTAGGAACTAGCGGCACAGATACGCAGTATTTT
clone_size: NA; d_call: NA; cdr3_length: 13; v_call: TRBV2; j_call: TRBJ2-7; cdr3_aa: CASRPGAGHEQYF; cdr3_nt: TGTGCCAGCCGCCCAGGGGCAGGGCACGAGCAGTACTTC
clone_size: NA; d_call: TRBD2; cdr3_length: 13; v_call: TRBV14; j_call: TRBJ2-7; cdr3_aa: CASRRGGEYEQYF; cdr3_nt: TGTGCCAGCAGGCGGGGGGGGGAATACGAGCAGTACTTC
clone_size: NA; d_call: TRBD2; cdr3_length: 16; v_call: TRBV4-3; j_call: TRBJ2-1; cdr3_aa: CASSQDLAGLYNEQFF; cdr3_nt: TGCGCCAGCAGCCAAGATCTCGCGGGACTATACAATGAGCAGTTCTTC
clone_size: NA; d_call: TRBD1; cdr3_length: 15; v_call: TRBV27; j_call: TRBJ1-6; cdr3_aa: CASSLVAGGHSPLHF; cdr3_nt: TGTGCCAGCAGTTTGGTGGCAGGGGGACACTCACCCCTCCACTTT
clone_size: NA; d_call: TRBD1; cdr3_length: 15; v_call: TRBV5-1; j_call: TRBJ1-1; cdr3_aa: CASSWPGTGGTEAFF; cdr3_nt: TGCGCCAGCAGCTGGCCCGGTACAGGGGGCACTGAAGCTTTCTTT
clone_size: NA; d_call: NA; cdr3_length: 16; v_call: TRBV7-9; j_call: TRBJ1-2; cdr3_aa: CASSRPRDIFNYGYTF; cdr3_nt: TGTGCCAGCAGCAGGCCTAGGGACATCTTCAACTATGGCTACACCTTC
clone_size: NA; d_call: NA; cdr3_length: 13; v_call: TRBV27; j_call: TRBJ1-1; cdr3_aa: CASSFGKNTEAFF; cdr3_nt: TGTGCCAGCAGTTTCGGCAAGAACACTGAAGCTTTCTTT